This T cell receptor beta chain was identified in a study of memory CD4+ T cells and cytomegalovirus serostatus. The repertoire was sequenced with immunoSEQ multiplex PCR; TCRdb's copy has only in-frame clones and lacks some. This sample has about 92,000 clones, with 75% to 90% found just once. The CDR3 spans 13 residues. V shed 3 bases and J shed 0 bases, with 5 bases lying between them. Looked up from germline, CDR1 is SGHNT and CDR2 is YENEEA. Single viable CD3+CD4+CD8-CD45RO+ cells were sorted as the memory CD4+ T cells. Source material: memory CD4+ T cells from blood. This TCR was recovered from an adult in good health and CMV-seropositive. This sequence joins TRBV11-3 and TRBJ1-1; D remains unclear. The CDR3 loop is CASSFGLNTEAFF. The DNA of the CDR3 is TGTGCCAGCAGCTTTGGCTTGAACACTGAAGCTTTCTTT.